The clone carrying this T cell receptor (beta chain) was recorded a few times. TCRdb itself ran the RT-PCR reads through MiXCR, one entry per CDR3 protein. The sample has about 680,000 distinct CDR3 sequences, 13% to 15% seen once. Germline V CDR1 and CDR2: KGHSH, LQKENI. The trim removed 3 bases at V and 3 bases at J, leaving 6 bases unmatched. This CDR3 has 15 residues. This chain links TRBV18 with TRBJ2-7; 9 bases are a match to TRBD1. The sample was memory CD4+ T cells from blood. This sequence was found in a female donor in good health, serving as a healthy control. Here the CDR3 reads CASSPPDRGGYEQYF. Here the CDR3 DNA reads TGTGCCAGCTCACCCCCGGACAGGGGCGGCTACGAGCAGTACTTC.